The rows below give T cell receptor beta chains drawn from one sample of a study of blood T cell repertoires in COVID-19. Profiling relied on immunoSEQ multiplex PCR, and the TCRdb table lists in-frame clones only, not all of them. In the table there are approximately 100,000 clones, around 86% of which are singletons. The sample consisted of PBMCs or T cells enriched from blood (not recorded which). All receptors derive from a woman in her forties or fifties who had recovered from COVID-19. CDR3s include the opening cysteine and the closing phenylalanine or tryptophan. D genes are given only for firm matches. Rows give clone size only sometimes, using once, few, many, or a class for an expanded clone.

clone size	V gene	D gene	J gene	CDR3 protein	CDR3 DNA
few	TRBV19	-	TRBJ1-3	CASSILGNTIYF	TGTGCCAGTAGTATCCTGGGAAACACCATATATTTT
-	TRBV11-3	-	TRBJ2-5	CASSFSGSDSQETQYF	TGTGCCAGCAGCTTCTCCGGGTCGGACAGCCAAGAGACCCAGTACTTC
-	TRBV9	TRBD1	TRBJ1-2	CASSVDATGDGYTF	TGTGCCAGCAGCGTAGACGCGACAGGGGATGGCTACACCTTC
-	TRBV10-1	-	TRBJ2-4	CASRRERTWTPHGYLNIQYF	TGCGCCAGCAGGAGAGAACGGACATGGACACCACATGGGTACCTAAACATTCAGTACTTC
-	TRBV24-1	-	TRBJ2-6	CATSDTLQGPGANVLTF	TGTGCCACCAGTGACACCCTCCAGGGCCCTGGGGCCAACGTCCTGACTTTC
few	TRBV6-5	-	TRBJ1-6	CASSYLASGNSPLHF	TGTGCCAGCAGTTACCTCGCCAGCGGTAATTCACCCCTCCACTTT
-	TRBV10-1	-	TRBJ2-3	CASSGGVSGLGTDTQYF	TGCGCCAGCAGCGGAGGTGTATCGGGGTTGGGTACAGATACGCAGTATTTT
-	TRBV7-2	-	TRBJ1-4	CASSLLPLREKLFF	TGTGCCAGCAGCTTATTGCCATTACGGGAAAAACTGTTTTTT
-	TRBV28	-	TRBJ1-3	CASSSGLRGYSGNTIYF	TGTGCCAGCAGCTCAGGCCTCAGGGGATACTCTGGAAACACCATATATTTT
-	TRBV6-5	TRBD1	TRBJ1-3	CASSYLGQGSGNTIYF	TGTGCCAGCAGTTACCTCGGACAGGGCTCTGGAAACACCATATATTTT
-	TRBV30	-	TRBJ1-1	CAWSVLGTPNTEAFF	TGTGCCTGGAGTGTACTCGGGACTCCGAACACTGAAGCTTTCTTT
-	TRBV6-5	-	TRBJ2-7	CASSYSDSTYEQYF	TGTGCCAGCAGTTACTCAGACAGCACCTACGAGCAGTACTTC
-	TRBV11-2	TRBD2	TRBJ2-7	CASSLSNGLADVYEQYF	TGTGCCAGCAGCTTAAGCAACGGACTAGCGGATGTCTACGAGCAGTACTTC
-	TRBV6-5	-	TRBJ1-5	CASSQREGERPQHF	TGTGCCAGCAGTCAAAGAGAGGGAGAGAGGCCCCAGCATTTT
once	TRBV10-3	TRBD1	TRBJ1-1	CAIKGDREVTEAFF	TGTGCCATCAAGGGGGACAGGGAGGTCACTGAAGCTTTCTTT
-	TRBV12-5	-	TRBJ2-3	CASGPWGADTQYF	TGTGCTAGTGGCCCATGGGGGGCAGATACGCAGTATTTT
-	TRBV19	TRBD1	TRBJ1-1	CASSTTGENTEAFF	TGTGCCAGTAGTACGACAGGGGAGAACACTGAAGCTTTCTTT
-	TRBV7-6	-	TRBJ1-3	CASSQEGFSGNTIYF	TGTGCCAGCAGCCAGGAGGGGTTCTCTGGAAACACCATATATTTT
-	TRBV24-1	TRBD2	TRBJ2-1	CATSASTSGGAVRNEQFF	TGTGCCACCAGTGCTTCGACTAGCGGGGGGGCCGTTAGGAATGAGCAGTTCTTC
-	TRBV6-1	-	TRBJ1-5	CASSDQIQGPWQPQHF	TGTGCCAGCAGTGATCAGATTCAGGGTCCTTGGCAGCCCCAGCATTTT
once	TRBV24-1	-	TRBJ2-1	CATSDWGGGDNEQFF	TGTGCCACCAGTGATTGGGGGGGCGGGGACAATGAGCAGTTCTTC
-	TRBV7-9	TRBD1	TRBJ1-2	CASSARTGDGGYTF	TGTGCCAGCAGCGCCCGGACAGGGGATGGTGGCTACACCTTC
-	TRBV12-2	-	TRBJ2-5	CASRSATSGGSQETQYF	TGTGCAAGTCGCTCCGCTACTAGCGGGGGGTCCCAAGAGACCCAGTACTTC
-	TRBV21-1	-	TRBJ2-7	CASSKSSGDAYEQYF	TGTGCCAGCAGCAAATCTAGCGGGGATGCCTACGAGCAGTACTTC
-	TRBV28	TRBD1	TRBJ2-7	CASSLGQGAGYEQYF	TGTGCCAGCAGTTTAGGACAGGGTGCGGGCTACGAGCAGTACTTC
-	TRBV5-4	TRBD2	TRBJ2-3	CASSLAGREGLDTQYF	TGTGCCAGCAGCTTGGCCGGGCGGGAGGGCCTGGATACGCAGTATTTT
once	TRBV28	-	TRBJ2-3	CASFTGLDTQYF	TGTGCCAGCTTTACAGGGCTGGATACGCAGTATTTT
-	TRBV7-9	-	TRBJ2-3	CASSSGTDTQYF	TGTGCCAGCAGCTCGGGGACAGATACGCAGTATTTT
-	TRBV5-1	TRBD1	TRBJ1-4	CASSAGQGDGEKLFF	TGCGCCAGCAGCGCGGGACAGGGGGACGGGGAAAAACTGTTTTTT
-	TRBV5-1	TRBD1	TRBJ2-2	CASSLYPADRDNTGELFF	TGCGCCAGCAGCCTATACCCGGCCGACAGGGACAACACCGGGGAGCTGTTTTTT
-	TRBV24-1	-	TRBJ2-3	CATSDLGGSTDTQYF	TGTGCCACCAGTGATTTGGGCGGAAGCACAGATACGCAGTATTTT
-	TRBV28	-	TRBJ1-1	CASSLGAVGTEAFF	TGTGCCAGCAGTCTAGGGGCTGTGGGCACTGAAGCTTTCTTT
-	TRBV21-1	-	TRBJ1-1	CASSCRKGNAEAFF	TGTGCCAGCAGCTGCCGAAAGGGGAACGCTGAAGCTTTCTTT
-	TRBV6-5	TRBD2	TRBJ2-2	CASSYSGGVPGELFF	TGTGCCAGCAGTTACTCCGGGGGGGTTCCCGGGGAGCTGTTTTTT
-	TRBV18	-	TRBJ1-1	CASSASEVAPTEAFF	TGTGCCAGCTCCGCCTCGGAGGTGGCGCCCACTGAAGCTTTCTTT
-	TRBV5-1	TRBD1	TRBJ1-2	CASSRGQGPANYGYTF	TGCGCCAGCAGCCGCGGACAGGGCCCTGCCAACTATGGCTACACCTTC
-	TRBV28	-	TRBJ1-5	CASRSNRNSNQPQHF	TGTGCCAGCAGGTCAAACAGAAATAGCAATCAGCCCCAGCATTTT
once	TRBV18	TRBD2	TRBJ2-1	CASSPSLAGYNEQFF	TGTGCCAGCTCACCTTCGCTAGCGGGGTACAATGAGCAGTTCTTC
once	TRBV7-2	TRBD1	TRBJ2-7	CASSFWGAGTGGSEQYF	TGTGCCAGCAGCTTCTGGGGAGCCGGGACAGGGGGTAGCGAGCAGTACTTC
-	TRBV5-1	TRBD1	TRBJ2-3	CASNRDRAQVDTQYF	TGCGCCAGTAACCGGGACAGGGCTCAAGTGGATACGCAGTATTTT
-	TRBV5-1	-	TRBJ2-3	CASSLGLITDTQYF	TGCGCCAGCAGCTTGGGACTCATCACAGATACGCAGTATTTT
-	TRBV2	TRBD2	TRBJ2-3	CASSAGTKGVTDTQYF	TGTGCCAGCAGTGCCGGGACTAAAGGGGTAACAGATACGCAGTATTTT
-	TRBV7-8	-	TRBJ2-6	CASSNERGANVLTF	TGTGCCAGCAGTAATGAGAGGGGGGCCAACGTCCTGACTTTC
-	TRBV27	TRBD1	TRBJ2-7	CASSLQGASYEQYF	TGTGCCAGCAGCCTACAGGGGGCTTCCTACGAGCAGTACTTC
few	TRBV2	-	TRBJ1-2	CASSVIQTDGYTF	TGTGCCAGCAGTGTCATACAGACGGATGGCTACACCTTC
-	TRBV11-2	-	TRBJ2-7	CASSLARGEQYF	TGTGCCAGCAGCTTAGCCCGAGGGGAGCAGTACTTC
-	TRBV25-1	-	TRBJ2-2	CASSDPGTLTGELFF	TGTGCCAGCAGTGACCCCGGGACTTTAACCGGGGAGCTGTTTTTT
-	TRBV7-6	-	TRBJ1-6	CASSSGFIMNSPLHF	TGTGCCAGCTCTTCGGGGTTTATTATGAATTCACCCCTCCACTTT
-	TRBV6-5	-	TRBJ2-5	CATGNRVFGTQYF	TGTGCCACCGGTAACAGGGTGTTCGGGACCCAGTACTTC
few	TRBV11-2	-	TRBJ1-1	CASSHGGGHEAFF	TGTGCCAGCAGCCATGGGGGAGGACATGAAGCTTTCTTT
-	TRBV5-1	TRBD1	TRBJ2-5	CASSSTGAETQYF	TGCGCCAGCAGCTCCACAGGGGCGGAGACCCAGTACTTC
-	TRBV30	-	TRBJ2-3	CAWSLEGPISTDTQYF	TGTGCCTGGAGTCTGGAGGGACCGATTAGCACAGATACGCAGTATTTT
-	TRBV19	-	TRBJ2-1	CASTLDGSSYNEQFF	TGTGCCAGTACCCTGGACGGGAGCTCCTACAATGAGCAGTTCTTC
few	TRBV6-6	-	TRBJ2-7	CASSRWTGGSSYEQYF	TGTGCCAGCAGTCGATGGACAGGAGGGAGCTCCTACGAGCAGTACTTC
-	TRBV5-1	-	TRBJ1-5	CASSLVLGQPQHF	TGCGCCAGCAGCCTAGTACTCGGCCAGCCCCAGCATTTT
-	TRBV29-1	-	TRBJ1-2	CSVPGGYTF	TGCAGCGTCCCGGGAGGCTACACCTTC
-	TRBV27	-	TRBJ2-7	CASSPEPLFNGVRGEQYF	TGTGCCAGCAGTCCCGAACCCTTGTTTAACGGGGTACGAGGGGAGCAGTACTTC